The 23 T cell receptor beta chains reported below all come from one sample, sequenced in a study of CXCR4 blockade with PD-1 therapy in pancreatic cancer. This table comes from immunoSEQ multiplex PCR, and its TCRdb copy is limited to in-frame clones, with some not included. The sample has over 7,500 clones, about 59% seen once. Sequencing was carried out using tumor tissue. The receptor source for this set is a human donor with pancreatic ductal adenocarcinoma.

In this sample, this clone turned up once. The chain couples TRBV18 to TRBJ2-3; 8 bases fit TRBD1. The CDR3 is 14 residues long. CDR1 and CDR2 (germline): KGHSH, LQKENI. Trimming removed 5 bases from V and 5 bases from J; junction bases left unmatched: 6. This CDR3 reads CASSYQGAGDTQYF. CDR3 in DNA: TGTGCCAGCTCATATCAGGGGGCCGGAGATACGCAGTATTTT.

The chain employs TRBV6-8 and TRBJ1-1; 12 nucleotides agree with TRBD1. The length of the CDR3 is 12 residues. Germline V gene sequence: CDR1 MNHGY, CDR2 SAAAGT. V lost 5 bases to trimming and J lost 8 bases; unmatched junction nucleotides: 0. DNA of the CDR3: TGTGCCAGCAGTGGGACAGGGGGCGAAGCTTTCTTT. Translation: CASSGTGGEAFF.

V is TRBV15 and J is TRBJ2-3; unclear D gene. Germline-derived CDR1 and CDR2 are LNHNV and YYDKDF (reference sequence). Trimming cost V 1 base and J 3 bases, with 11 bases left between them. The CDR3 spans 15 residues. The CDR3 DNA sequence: TGTGCCACCAGCAGAGGTGTCGGAAGAACAGATACGCAGTATTTT. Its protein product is CATSRGVGRTDTQYF.

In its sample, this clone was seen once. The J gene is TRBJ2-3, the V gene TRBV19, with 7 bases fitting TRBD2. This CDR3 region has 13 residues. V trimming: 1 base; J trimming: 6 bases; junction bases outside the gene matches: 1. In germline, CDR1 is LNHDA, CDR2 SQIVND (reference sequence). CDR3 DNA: TGTGCCAGTAGTATAGCGCGGGGGGATACGCAGTATTTT. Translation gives CASSIARGDTQYF.

The CDR3 DNA follows: TGTGCCAGTAGTATCGGAAGGGGCAGGGGCAACGAGCAGTACTTC. Translating gives CASSIGRGRGNEQYF. This chain uses TRBV19 with TRBJ2-7; TRBD1 is a possible D gene (6 bases). V lost 3 bases and J 5 bases, leaving 17 bases between the germline ends. The CDR3 is made up of 15 amino acids. CDR1 and CDR2 (germline): LNHDA, SQIVND (reference sequence).

Here the CDR3 DNA reads TGTGCCAGTAGTCGTACAGATGCAACTAATGAAAAACTGTTTTTT. Translating gives CASSRTDATNEKLFF. The chain uses TRBV12-2 and TRBJ1-4; TRBD1, as called in the table, went unchecked against the DNA. TRBV12-2 is assigned pseudogene status. CDR3 size: 15 residues.

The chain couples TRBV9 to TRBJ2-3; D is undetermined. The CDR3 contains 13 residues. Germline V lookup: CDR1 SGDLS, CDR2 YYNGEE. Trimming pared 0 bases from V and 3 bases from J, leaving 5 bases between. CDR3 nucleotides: TGTGCCAGCAGCGTAGCTACTACAGATACGCAGTATTTT. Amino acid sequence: CASSVATTDTQYF. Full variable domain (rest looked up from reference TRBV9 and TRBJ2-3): DSGVTQTPKHLITATGQRVTLRCSPRSGDLSVYWYQQSLDQGLQFLIQYYNGEERAKGNILERFSAQQFPDLHSELNLSSLELGDSALYFCASSVATTDTQYFGPGTRLTVL.

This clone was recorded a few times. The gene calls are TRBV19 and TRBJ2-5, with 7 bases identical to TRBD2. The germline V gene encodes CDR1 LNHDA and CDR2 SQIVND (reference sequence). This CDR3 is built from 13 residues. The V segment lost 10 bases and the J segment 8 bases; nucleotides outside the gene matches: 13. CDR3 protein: CATRGTGGGTQYF. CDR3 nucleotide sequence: TGTGCCACCCGAGGGACTGGCGGGGGTACCCAGTACTTC.

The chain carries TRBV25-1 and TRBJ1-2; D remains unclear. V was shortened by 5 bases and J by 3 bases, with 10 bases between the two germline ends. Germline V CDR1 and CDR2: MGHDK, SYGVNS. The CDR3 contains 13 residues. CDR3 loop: CASSFTWDYGYTF. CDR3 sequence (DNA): TGTGCCAGCAGTTTTACGTGGGACTATGGCTACACCTTC.

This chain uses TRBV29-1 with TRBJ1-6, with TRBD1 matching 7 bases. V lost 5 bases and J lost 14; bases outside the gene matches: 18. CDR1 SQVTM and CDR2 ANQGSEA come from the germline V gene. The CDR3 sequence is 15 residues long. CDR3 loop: CSVPPAGQRSLTLHF. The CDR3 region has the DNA TGCAGCGTTCCCCCGGCGGGACAGAGGTCCCTGACCCTCCACTTT.

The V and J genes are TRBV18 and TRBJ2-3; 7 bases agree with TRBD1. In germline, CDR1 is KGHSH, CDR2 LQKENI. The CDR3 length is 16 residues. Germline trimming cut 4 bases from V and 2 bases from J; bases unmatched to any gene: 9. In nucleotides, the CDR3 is TGTGCCAGCTCACGGGACAGTATCAGCTCCACAGATACGCAGTATTTT. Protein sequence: CASSRDSISSTDTQYF.

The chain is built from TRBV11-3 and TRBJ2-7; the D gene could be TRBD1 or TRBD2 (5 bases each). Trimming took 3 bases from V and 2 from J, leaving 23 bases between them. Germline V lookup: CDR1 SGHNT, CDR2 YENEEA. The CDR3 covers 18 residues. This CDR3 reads CASSFPPLRQTNTYEQYF. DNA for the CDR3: TGTGCCAGCAGCTTTCCCCCTCTCCGACAGACTAATACCTACGAGCAGTACTTC. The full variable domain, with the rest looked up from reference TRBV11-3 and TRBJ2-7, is EAGVVQSPRYKIIEKKQPVAFWCNPISGHNTLYWYLQNLGQGPELLIRYENEEAVDDSQLPKDRFSAERLKGVDSTLKIQPAELGDSAVYLCASSFPPLRQTNTYEQYFGPGTRLTVT.

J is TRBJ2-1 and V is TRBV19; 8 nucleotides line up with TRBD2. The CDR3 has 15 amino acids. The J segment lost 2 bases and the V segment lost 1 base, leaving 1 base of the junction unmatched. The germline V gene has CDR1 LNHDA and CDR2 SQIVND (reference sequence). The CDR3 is CASSIAGGTYNEQFF. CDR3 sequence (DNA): TGTGCCAGTAGTATAGCGGGGGGGACCTACAATGAGCAGTTCTTC.

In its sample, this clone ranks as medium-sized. This chain's CDR3 is CASSLVGQNYNEQFF. Here the CDR3 DNA reads TGTGCCAGCAGCTTGGTGGGACAGAACTACAATGAGCAGTTCTTC. The chain links TRBV11-3 to TRBJ2-1; TRBD1 matches 7 bases. The CDR3 covers 15 residues. Germline V gene data show CDR1 as SGHNT and CDR2 as YENEEA. Germline trimming cut 3 bases from V and 3 bases from J; bases unmatched to any gene: 5. Together with reference TRBV11-3 and TRBJ2-1, the CDR3 gives the full variable domain: EAGVVQSPRYKIIEKKQPVAFWCNPISGHNTLYWYLQNLGQGPELLIRYENEEAVDDSQLPKDRFSAERLKGVDSTLKIQPAELGDSAVYLCASSLVGQNYNEQFFGPGTRLTVL.

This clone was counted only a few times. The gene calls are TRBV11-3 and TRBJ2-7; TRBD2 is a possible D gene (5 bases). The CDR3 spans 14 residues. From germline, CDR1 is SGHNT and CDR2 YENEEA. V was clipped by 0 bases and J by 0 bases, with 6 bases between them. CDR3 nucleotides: TGTGCCAGCAGCTTAGACGGGAACTCCTACGAGCAGTACTTC. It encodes CASSLDGNSYEQYF.

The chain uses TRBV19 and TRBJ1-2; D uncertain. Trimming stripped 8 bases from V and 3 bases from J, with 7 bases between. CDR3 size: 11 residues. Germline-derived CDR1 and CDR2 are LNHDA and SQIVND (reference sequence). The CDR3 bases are TGTGCCAGTGGCCAGGACTATGGCTACACCTTC. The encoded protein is CASGQDYGYTF.

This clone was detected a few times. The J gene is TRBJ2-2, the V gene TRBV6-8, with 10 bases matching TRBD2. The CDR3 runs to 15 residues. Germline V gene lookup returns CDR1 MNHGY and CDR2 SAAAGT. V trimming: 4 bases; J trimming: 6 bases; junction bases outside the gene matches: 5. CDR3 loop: CASSFISGRAGELFF. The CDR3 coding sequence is TGTGCCAGCAGTTTTATCAGCGGGAGGGCCGGGGAGCTGTTTTTT.

The CDR3 bases are TGTGCCACCAGCAGAGATCAGGCCAGGGGGCTGGAGACCCAGTACTTC. Residues: CATSRDQARGLETQYF. V and J are TRBV15 and TRBJ2-5; TRBD1 matches at 8 bases. Trimming cost V 0 bases and J 5 bases; bases outside gene matches: 8. This CDR3 comprises 16 residues. Germline CDR1 and CDR2: LNHNV and YYDKDF (reference sequence). Filled out from reference TRBV15 and TRBJ2-5, the complete variable domain reads DAMVIQNPRYQVTQFGKPVTLSCSQTLNHNVMYWYQQKSSQAPKLLFHYYDKDFNNEADTPDNFQSRRPNTSFCFLDIRSPGLGDTAMYLCATSRDQARGLETQYFGPGTRLLVL.

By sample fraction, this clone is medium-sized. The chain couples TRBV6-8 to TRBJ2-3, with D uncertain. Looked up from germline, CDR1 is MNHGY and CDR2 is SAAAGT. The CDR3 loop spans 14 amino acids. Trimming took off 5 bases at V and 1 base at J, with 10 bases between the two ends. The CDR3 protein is CASSETVRTDTQYF. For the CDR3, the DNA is TGTGCCAGCAGTGAGACCGTGCGCACAGATACGCAGTATTTT.

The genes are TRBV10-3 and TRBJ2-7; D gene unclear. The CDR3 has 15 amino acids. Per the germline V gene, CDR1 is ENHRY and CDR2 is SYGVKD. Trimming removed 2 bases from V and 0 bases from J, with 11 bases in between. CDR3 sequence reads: CAISERRESSYEQYF. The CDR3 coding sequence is TGTGCCATCAGTGAGAGACGCGAGAGCTCCTACGAGCAGTACTTC.

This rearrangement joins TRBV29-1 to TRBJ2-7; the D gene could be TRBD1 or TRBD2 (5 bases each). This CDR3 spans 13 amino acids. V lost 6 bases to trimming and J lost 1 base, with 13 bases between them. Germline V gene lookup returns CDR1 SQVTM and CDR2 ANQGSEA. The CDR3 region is CSVPGPRSYEQYF. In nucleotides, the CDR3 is TGCAGCGTCCCGGGACCTCGGTCCTACGAGCAGTACTTC.

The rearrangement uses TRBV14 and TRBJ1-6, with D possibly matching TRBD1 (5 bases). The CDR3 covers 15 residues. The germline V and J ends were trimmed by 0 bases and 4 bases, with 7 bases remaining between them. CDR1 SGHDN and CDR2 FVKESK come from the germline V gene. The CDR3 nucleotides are TGTGCCAGCAGCCAAGAGGGGACTTATAATTCACCCCTCCACTTT. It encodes CASSQEGTYNSPLHF.

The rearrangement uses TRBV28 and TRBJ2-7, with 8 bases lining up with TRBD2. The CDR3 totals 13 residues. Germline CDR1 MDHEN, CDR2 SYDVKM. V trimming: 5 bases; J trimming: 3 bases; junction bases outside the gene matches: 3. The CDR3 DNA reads TGTGCCAGCAGTATTGGGACTAGCTACGAGCAGTACTTC. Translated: CASSIGTSYEQYF.